This entry features one T cell receptor beta chain sequence. These data belong to a study of T cell responses to AZD1222 COVID-19 vaccine. Trimming at V came to 6 bases and at J to 7 bases, leaving 12 bases not matched to a gene. This CDR3 is built from 16 residues. Germline-derived CDR1 and CDR2 are MDHEN and SYDVKM. Measured with immunoSEQ multiplex PCR; TCRdb has only the in-frame clones, and not every one. In the table there are about 100,000 clones, approximately 90% of which are singletons. The chain employs TRBV28 and TRBJ2-7, with 13 positions matching TRBD2. This clonotype was sampled from an adult in good health. The sequencing used peripheral blood, collected on day 0 of AZD1222 vaccination. CDR3 protein: CASRGTSGARSGEQYF. In DNA form, the CDR3 reads TGTGCCAGCAGGGGGACTAGCGGGGCCCGCAGTGGGGAGCAGTACTTC.